This T cell receptor (beta chain) was sequenced during a study of CD8 T cells in Susac syndrome (dated by TCRdb to the late 2010s). About the investigation overall: Repertoire sequencing was used to test whether CD8+ T cell activation and differentiation in Susac syndrome was antigen driven. The clonality of the CD8+ T cell repertoire was compared across approximately 11 healthy donors, around 14 Susac syndrome patients and around 16 multiple sclerosis patients. The paper's findings and limits, for the study overall: The study acknowledged that relatively few individuals were included in the TCR sequencing and HLA analysis.

A remark on this clonotype: The antigen this receptor binds is unknown. No quality values exist for individual bases; no much larger clone is one base distant.

The CDR3 spans 15 residues, from the cysteine through the phenylalanine. The retained sequence is limited to the CDR3, 45 bases, with the frame set at the first base. Clipping removes 7 bases from V and 1 base from J, with 8 as the unmatched junction base count. Sequences MDHEN (CDR1) and SYDVKM (CDR2) are obtained from the germline V gene. RNA was extracted with the RNeasy kit and roughly 0.45 to 1 ug was reverse transcribed using random hexamers. The immunoSEQ multiplex PCR assay, which covers 54 Vbeta and 13 Jbeta segments, was used to amplify TCR beta CDR3 regions. PCR amplification bias was corrected using a synthetic template baseline for primer optimization and computational correction. On the authors' methods: Reads were assigned to V, D and J genes according to IMGT and analyzed in immunoSEQ Analyzer, with only productive sequences retained. To calculate clonality, Shannon entropy was normalized by log2 of the number of productive unique sequences and then subtracted from one. For each patient and control, public and private clones were evaluated among the 100 most prevalent clones. A clone was defined as Susac-specific if it was absent from the healthy and MS cohorts, from more than 850 published viral clones and from other ImmuneACCESS disease sequences. TCRdb itself trimmed the public reads at Q25 with fastp, ran MiXCR and retained productive beta chains. Every distinct CDR3 protein forms one entry, paired with its most common genes and DNA. What appears here as the V and J calls and clone size reflects TCRdb's work, not the paper's. Present in this sample are 250,000 to 300,000 distinct CDR3 sequences, around 85% of which were seen just once. The ten largest clonotypes hold 0.21% of the sample.

Peripheral blood CD8+ and CD4+ T cells from healthy donors, Susac syndrome patients and multiple sclerosis patients were profiled using high-throughput TCR beta sequencing. Multiple sclerosis controls were treatment-naive patients with stable or active relapsing-remitting disease fulfilling revised McDonald criteria. Bulk CD8+ and CD4+ T cells were purified by magnetic negative isolation, while CD8+ TEMRA cells were enriched using FACS. Blood was drawn into EDTA tubes, processed within 24 hours, and PBMCs were isolated by density gradient centrifugation. PBMCs intended for TCR sequencing were frozen in liquid nitrogen and were later thawed in a 37 degrees C water bath. Purity of sorted or isolated CD4+, CD8+ and CD8+ TEMRA cells was at least 90%.

The sequence is built from TRBV28 and TRBJ2-5; the central 8 bases match TRBD1. The TCR originated in a human donor with multiple sclerosis. Sequencing was performed on CD8+ T cells from PBMCs. The CDR3 reads as follows: CASNIGQGRQETQYF. In nucleotide form, the sequence is TGTGCCAGCAATATCGGACAGGGACGCCAAGAGACCCAGTACTTC.